The sequence of this T cell receptor beta chain was determined in a study of T cells in Graves' hyperthyroidism and ophthalmopathy. Pregnant or lactating patients were excluded, as were those with uncontrolled infection or other autoimmune disease. The diagnostic basis comprised clinical symptoms, serum thyroxine and TRAb, thyroid ultrasound and orbital computed tomography. Source material for PBMCs was over 7.5 ml fresh peripheral blood. RNA transcripts yielded amplified TCR beta CDR3 regions. Carried out on the TCR CDR3, a first-round RT-PCR used the HTBI primer set. MiXCR was run by TCRdb on the multiplex PCR reads, yielding one entry per CDR3 protein. This sample has 550,000 to 800,000 distinct CDR3 sequences, with roughly 17% found just once. This clonotype was observed a handful of times. Its specificity is unknown. Regarding the study as a whole: Before onset, ophthalmopathy was predicted by the model a median about 6.2 months earlier.

The TCR was taken from a man over 45 with Graves' hyperthyroidism. Source material: blood.

CDR3 in DNA: TGTGCCAGCAGCTCTCAACTGACTAGCGGAAGCACAGATACGCAGTATTTT. Amino acid sequence: CASSSQLTSGSTDTQYF. V is TRBV5-4 and J is TRBJ2-3; 9 bases map to TRBD2. The CDR3 runs to 17 residues. V shed 3 bases and J 0 bases; nucleotides not matched to a gene: 8. The germline V gene encodes CDR1 SGHNT and CDR2 YYREEE (reference sequence).